This passage covers 13 T cell receptor beta chains from one sample sequenced in a study of T cells in Graves' hyperthyroidism and ophthalmopathy. Amplified TCR beta CDR3 regions derived from RNA transcripts. The primer set for the first-round RT-PCR of the TCR CDR3 was HTBI. TCRdb re-analysed the multiplex PCR reads in MiXCR, keeping a single row per CDR3 protein. The repertoire holds 250,000 to 300,000 distinct CDR3 sequences, with 17% as singletons. Sequenced material: blood. The receptors were sampled from a woman aged 55 to 70 with Graves' ophthalmopathy.

This rearrangement joins TRBV19 to TRBJ2-3, with a weak D call TRBD1 (6 bases). There are 13 residues in the CDR3. Germline assignment: CDR1 LNHDA and CDR2 SQIVND (reference sequence). V was clipped by 5 bases and J by 3 bases, with 9 bases between them. The CDR3, as DNA: TGTGCCAGTAGTGCAACAGGGACAGATACGCAGTATTTT. Its translation: CASSATGTDTQYF.

The chain uses TRBV28 and TRBJ1-5; D is unresolved. The CDR3 length is 14 residues. Per the germline V gene, CDR1 is MDHEN and CDR2 is SYDVKM. V was trimmed by 4 bases and J by 6 bases, leaving 13 bases between them. The CDR3: CASSSGGQSQPQHF. CDR3 coding DNA: TGTGCCAGCAGTTCCGGCGGTCAGAGTCAGCCCCAGCATTTT. Full variable domain (rest looked up from reference TRBV28 and TRBJ1-5): DVKVTQSSRYLVKRTGEKVFLECVQDMDHENMFWYRQDPGLGLRLIYFSYDVKMKEKGDIPEGYSVSREKKERFSLILESASTNQTSMYLCASSSGGQSQPQHFGDGTRLSIL.

This clonotype was seen repeatedly, ten times or more. The chain has TRBV11-2 and TRBJ1-2, with TRBD1 as a possible D gene (5 bases). V lost 3 bases, J lost 4 bases, and 9 bases lay in between. This CDR3 comprises 13 residues. The germline V gene has CDR1 SGHAT and CDR2 FQNNGV. For the CDR3, the DNA is TGTGCCAGCAGCTTTGGGGCGTCCTATGGCTACACCTTC. Its protein is CASSFGASYGYTF.

In this sample, this clonotype turned up many times. This chain uses TRBV2 with TRBJ2-7, with D possibly being TRBD1 (6 bases). V lost 7 bases and J 4 bases, leaving 14 bases between the germline ends. Germline lookup yields CDR1 SNHLY and CDR2 FYNNEI. The CDR3 sequence is 13 residues long. The CDR3 loop reads CASIYQGTYEQYF. The DNA for the CDR3 is TGTGCCAGCATTTATCAGGGGACATACGAGCAGTACTTC.

The chain uses TRBV19 and TRBJ1-4; D uncertain. The CDR3 is 16 residues long. V shed 7 bases and J shed 5 bases, with 20 bases lying between them. The germline V gene has CDR1 LNHDA and CDR2 SQIVND (reference sequence). The CDR3 nucleotides read TGTGCCAGTACTGTTATGTTGGCCAAGGGAAATGAAAAACTGTTTTTT. Translating gives CASTVMLAKGNEKLFF.

In its sample, this clonotype was seen a few times. The chain joins TRBV12-3 or TRBV12-4 to TRBJ2-1, with D tentatively TRBD1 (6 bases). V lost 5 bases and J 9 bases, leaving 17 bases between the germline ends. The CDR3 length is 14 residues. CDR3 sequence (DNA): TGTGCCAGCAGTGATTTGAGGACAGTCGGTGAGCAGTTCTTC. Translation gives CASSDLRTVGEQFF.

V usage is TRBV3-1 and J usage is TRBJ2-7; TRBD2 aligns across 9 bases. V shed 0 bases and J 4 bases; nucleotides not matched to a gene: 4. The CDR3 consists of 15 residues. The V gene's germline CDR1 is LGHDT and CDR2 YNNKEL (reference sequence). The CDR3 sequence is CASSQDSRGGYEQYF. CDR3 nucleotides: TGTGCCAGCAGCCAAGATTCGCGGGGGGGTTACGAGCAGTACTTC.

This clonotype was picked up many times. The chain employs TRBV5-1 and TRBJ1-1; D is undetermined. The CDR3 extends over 15 amino acids. The V end lost 0 bases, the J end lost 0 bases, and 9 bases lay between the germline ends. Germline loops: CDR1 SGHRS, CDR2 YFSETQ. The CDR3 here is CASSLAGALNTEAFF. The CDR3 DNA is TGCGCCAGCAGCTTGGCAGGCGCGTTGAACACTGAAGCTTTCTTT.

This clonotype was counted a few times. The chain links TRBV5-1 to TRBJ1-1; no reliable D call. The germline V gene encodes CDR1 SGHRS and CDR2 YFSETQ. V lost 2 bases and J lost 8, with 13 bases in between. The CDR3 sequence is 13 residues long. CDR3 bases: TGCGCCAGCAGCTTAATGGGATTAGAAGAAGCTTTCTTT. This sequence encodes CASSLMGLEEAFF.

This clonotype appeared many times. The rearrangement joins TRBV27 to TRBJ2-5; TRBD2 matches 9 bases. Trimming cost V 5 bases and J 3 bases; bases outside gene matches: 13. CDR1 is MNHEY, CDR2 SMNVEV, per germline (reference sequence). CDR3 length: 17 residues. The chain's CDR3 is CASSPRDSGRGKETQYF. CDR3 coding DNA: TGTGCCAGCAGTCCTCGGGATAGCGGGAGAGGTAAAGAGACCCAGTACTTC.

This clonotype was seen a few times. This sequence joins TRBV6-2 or TRBV6-3 and TRBJ2-5; 8 bases fit TRBD1. V lost 0 bases, J lost 7 bases, and 4 bases stayed unmatched. CDR3 length equals 14 residues. Per the germline V gene, CDR1 is MNHEY and CDR2 is SVGEGT. CDR3 DNA: TGTGCCAGCAGTTACTCGCAGGGGGCAGGGACCCAGTACTTC. Translated, it gives CASSYSQGAGTQYF.

At least ten counts were recorded for this clonotype. The chain links TRBV29-1 to TRBJ2-5, with D tentatively TRBD1 or TRBD2 (9 bases each). Deletions cut 5 bases from V and 4 bases from J, with 17 bases between. The CDR3 has 14 residues. Germline V gene data show CDR1 as SQVTM and CDR2 as ANQGSEA. In DNA form, the CDR3 reads TGCAGCGTTCTAGCGGGACAGGGAGTAGAGACCCAGTACTTC. Amino acid sequence: CSVLAGQGVETQYF.

This clonotype was found many times. The chain is built from TRBV28 and TRBJ1-2, with D perhaps TRBD1 (5 bases). CDR1 is MDHEN, CDR2 SYDVKM, per germline. This CDR3 has 12 amino acids. Trimming shortened V by 8 bases and J by 4 bases, and 11 bases separated the two germline ends. The CDR3 sequence: CASLRGGYGYTF. CDR3 DNA sequence: TGTGCCAGCCTGAGGGGAGGCTATGGCTACACCTTC.